Listed below are T cell receptor beta chains from one sample, sequenced in a study of T cell responses to AZD1222 COVID-19 vaccine. Assay: immunoSEQ multiplex PCR; the TCRdb copy retains only in-frame clones and omits some. Counted here are about 270,000 clones, 94% occurring once; the ten biggest clones make up approximately 0.52%. Sequences were derived from peripheral blood, sampled 28 days after the second AZD1222 dose. The receptors originated from an adult who received the AZD1222 COVID-19 vaccine. CDR3s include the opening cysteine and the closing phenylalanine or tryptophan. A D gene is named only where the DNA matches it firmly. Size tells how often a clone was seen (once, few, many) or the class of an expanded clone, and some rows leave it out.

clone_size | j_call | v_call | d_call | cdr3_aa | cdr3_nt
few | TRBJ2-7 | TRBV10-3 | TRBD1 | CAISDGTGGYEQYF | TGTGCCATCAGTGACGGGACAGGGGGCTACGAGCAGTACTTC
. | TRBJ1-2 | TRBV3-1/TRBV3-2 | . | CASSIQQGGYTF | TGTGCCAGCAGCATCCAACAGGGAGGCTACACCTTC
. | TRBJ1-3 | TRBV18 | . | CASSYGTLGRAGNTIYF | TGTGCCAGCTCCTATGGGACATTAGGCCGTGCCGGAAACACCATATATTTT
. | TRBJ1-6 | TRBV6-5 | . | CASSFQRVTNSPLHF | TGTGCCAGCAGTTTCCAAAGGGTTACTAATTCACCCCTCCACTTT
. | TRBJ1-6 | TRBV2 | . | CASSPGAPNSPLHF | TGTGCCAGCAGCCCTGGGGCACCTAATTCACCCCTCCACTTT
. | TRBJ1-6 | TRBV2 | . | CASSAASYSPLHF | TGTGCCAGCAGCGCCGCTAGTTATTCACCCCTCCACTTT
. | TRBJ1-2 | TRBV12-3/TRBV12-4 | . | CASSLGRAYGYTF | TGTGCCAGCAGTTTAGGGAGGGCCTATGGCTACACCTTC
. | TRBJ1-3 | TRBV28 | . | CASSFQGLGNTIYF | TGTGCCAGCAGTTTTCAGGGGCTAGGAAACACCATATATTTT
. | TRBJ2-7 | TRBV18 | . | CASSLKLAPSSYEQYF | TGTGCCAGCTCACTGAAGCTAGCACCGAGCTCCTACGAGCAGTACTTC
. | TRBJ2-7 | TRBV9 | TRBD1 | CASSVQGAEDYEQYF | TGTGCCAGCAGCGTACAGGGGGCAGAGGACTACGAGCAGTACTTC
. | TRBJ2-4 | TRBV20-1 | . | CSASYRNIQYF | TGCAGTGCTAGTTATAGAAACATTCAGTACTTC
. | TRBJ2-7 | TRBV6-2/TRBV6-3 | TRBD1 | CASSYKTGIGYEQYF | TGTGCCAGCAGTTACAAGACAGGGATAGGTTACGAGCAGTACTTC
. | TRBJ1-1 | TRBV6-2/TRBV6-3 | . | CASSHNTEAFF | TGTGCCAGCAGCCATAACACTGAAGCTTTCTTT
few | TRBJ1-3 | TRBV5-1 | . | CASSLGTGGGNTIYF | TGCGCCAGCAGCTTGGGCACAGGAGGAGGAAACACCATATATTTT
. | TRBJ1-2 | TRBV6-5 | TRBD1 | CASSYMGQGEGYTF | TGTGCCAGCAGTTACATGGGACAGGGAGAAGGCTACACCTTC
. | TRBJ2-5 | TRBV10-3 | TRBD1 | CAIRGQGQETQYF | TGTGCCATCAGGGGACAGGGCCAAGAGACCCAGTACTTC
. | TRBJ1-1 | TRBV12-3/TRBV12-4 | . | CASSDREAFF | TGTGCCAGCAGCGACAGAGAAGCTTTCTTT
. | TRBJ1-1 | TRBV28 | . | CASSLGIFGLGLRSTEAFF | TGTGCCAGCAGTTTAGGGATCTTCGGACTGGGGCTTCGAAGCACTGAAGCTTTCTTT
few | TRBJ1-2 | TRBV6-2/TRBV6-3 | . | CASSTRAQGTYGYTF | TGTGCCAGCAGTACCCGCGCCCAGGGGACTTATGGCTACACCTTC
. | TRBJ2-1 | TRBV6-6 | TRBD2 | CASSYALAGRNEQFF | TGTGCCAGCAGTTACGCACTAGCGGGGCGAAATGAGCAGTTCTTC
. | TRBJ1-1 | TRBV29-1 | . | CSVAGLIFTEAFF | TGCAGCGTTGCTGGACTGATATTTACTGAAGCTTTCTTT
. | TRBJ2-7 | TRBV5-1 | TRBD2 | CASSLALAGSSYEQYF | TGCGCCAGCAGCTTGGCCCTAGCGGGAAGCTCCTACGAGCAGTACTTC
. | TRBJ2-4 | TRBV7-2 | TRBD1 | CASSTQGALAKNIQYF | TGTGCCAGCAGCACCCAGGGGGCCCTAGCCAAAAACATTCAGTACTTC
. | TRBJ2-2 | TRBV24-1 | TRBD2 | CATSERGLALNTGELFF | TGTGCCACCAGTGAACGCGGACTAGCCCTGAACACCGGGGAGCTGTTTTTT
. | TRBJ1-6 | TRBV18 | . | CASSPRRDSPLHF | TGTGCCAGCTCTCCACGCAGGGATTCACCCCTCCACTTT
. | TRBJ1-6 | TRBV28 | . | CASSLQVSPLHF | TGTGCCAGCAGTTTACAGGTTTCACCCCTCCACTTT
. | TRBJ1-1 | TRBV3-1/TRBV3-2 | TRBD1 | CASSLDRVRTEAFF | TGTGCCAGCAGCCTAGACAGGGTCCGCACTGAAGCTTTCTTT
. | TRBJ2-5 | TRBV19 | . | CASSPLDSWRETQYF | TGTGCCAGTAGTCCGCTGGACTCCTGGAGGGAGACCCAGTACTTC
. | TRBJ2-1 | TRBV5-4 | . | CASSYQAGNNEQFF | TGTGCCAGCAGCTACCAAGCGGGTAACAATGAGCAGTTCTTC
. | TRBJ2-7 | TRBV9 | . | CASSVDPNGRVSAEQYF | TGTGCCAGCAGCGTAGACCCCAACGGGAGAGTCTCAGCGGAGCAGTACTTC
. | TRBJ1-3 | TRBV18 | . | CASSRDRNTIYF | TGTGCCAGCTCACGGGACCGAAACACCATATATTTT
. | TRBJ1-2 | TRBV4-1 | . | CASSQVRAEDYGYTF | TGCGCCAGCAGCCAAGTAAGGGCGGAGGACTATGGCTACACCTTC
. | TRBJ2-7 | TRBV2 | TRBD1 | CASSPRDRLYEQYF | TGTGCCAGCAGCCCCCGGGACAGGTTGTACGAGCAGTACTTC
. | TRBJ2-5 | TRBV2 | TRBD2 | CASSDPSGGQETQYF | TGTGCCAGCAGTGATCCTAGCGGGGGCCAAGAGACCCAGTACTTC
. | TRBJ2-3 | TRBV20-1 | TRBD2 | CRDSEGLAGESRITDTQYF | TGCAGAGATAGTGAGGGACTAGCGGGAGAGTCACGAATCACAGATACGCAGTATTTT
. | TRBJ2-5 | TRBV19 | . | CASRSGLGTQYF | TGTGCCAGTCGGTCGGGTTTGGGGACCCAGTACTTC
. | TRBJ1-6 | TRBV28 | . | CASSSGALNNSPLHF | TGTGCCAGCAGTTCGGGGGCCCTCAATAATTCACCCCTCCACTTT
. | TRBJ1-5 | TRBV4-3 | . | CASSLGLAAVGPQHF | TGCGCCAGCAGCCTGGGATTGGCAGCGGTAGGCCCCCAGCATTTT
. | TRBJ1-5 | TRBV27 | TRBD1 | CASSSGQGLGNQPQHF | TGTGCCAGCAGTTCTGGACAGGGCCTAGGAAATCAGCCCCAGCATTTT
. | TRBJ2-7 | TRBV2 | . | CASRSRPFSYEQYF | TGTGCCAGCAGGTCCCGACCCTTCTCCTACGAGCAGTACTTC
. | TRBJ1-4 | TRBV7-9 | . | CASSLATLNELFF | TGTGCCAGCAGCTTAGCGACCCTGAACGAACTGTTTTTT
. | TRBJ2-7 | TRBV12-3/TRBV12-4 | . | CASSLVRVHEQYF | TGTGCCAGCAGTTTAGTCAGGGTTCACGAGCAGTACTTC
. | TRBJ1-6 | TRBV27 | . | CASSVEGYNSPLHF | TGTGCCAGCAGTGTGGAGGGCTATAATTCACCCCTCCACTTT
. | TRBJ1-6 | TRBV19 | . | CASSPSGIYNSPLHF | TGTGCCAGTAGTCCTTCGGGGATCTATAATTCACCCCTCCACTTT
. | TRBJ2-7 | TRBV28 | TRBD1 | CASRGTGGRSYEQYF | TGTGCCAGCAGGGGGACAGGGGGAAGGTCCTACGAGCAGTACTTC
. | TRBJ1-2 | TRBV5-1 | . | CASSSTDTGYTF | TGCGCCAGCAGCTCGACAGATACTGGCTACACCTTC
. | TRBJ1-3 | TRBV2 | . | CASSVTASGNTIYF | TGTGCCAGCAGTGTGACAGCCTCTGGAAACACCATATATTTT
. | TRBJ2-3 | TRBV9 | TRBD2 | CASSETGTSGRGRTDTQYF | TGTGCCAGCAGTGAAACCGGGACTAGCGGGAGGGGGAGGACAGATACGCAGTATTTT